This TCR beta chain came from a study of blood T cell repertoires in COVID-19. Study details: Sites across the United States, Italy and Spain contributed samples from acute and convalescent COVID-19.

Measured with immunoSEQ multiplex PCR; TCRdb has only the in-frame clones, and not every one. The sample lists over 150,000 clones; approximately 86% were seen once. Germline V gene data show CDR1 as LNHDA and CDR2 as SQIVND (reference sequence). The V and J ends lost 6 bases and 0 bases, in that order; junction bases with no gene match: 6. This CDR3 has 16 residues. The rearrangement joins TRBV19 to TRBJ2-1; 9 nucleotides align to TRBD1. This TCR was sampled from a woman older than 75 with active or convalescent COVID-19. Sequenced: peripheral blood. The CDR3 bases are TGTGCCAGTAGATGGGGGACAGGGAGCTCCTACAATGAGCAGTTCTTC. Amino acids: CASRWGTGSSYNEQFF.